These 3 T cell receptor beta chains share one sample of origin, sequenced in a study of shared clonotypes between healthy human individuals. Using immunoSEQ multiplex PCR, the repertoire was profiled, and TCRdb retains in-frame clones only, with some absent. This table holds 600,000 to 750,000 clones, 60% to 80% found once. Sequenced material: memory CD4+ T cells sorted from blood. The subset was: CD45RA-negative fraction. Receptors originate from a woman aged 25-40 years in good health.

CDR3 sequence reads: CASSQTRGQPQHF. In DNA, the CDR3 is TGTGCCAGCAGCCAAACTCGCGGTCAGCCCCAGCATTTT. This chain links TRBV2 with TRBJ1-5; D remains ambiguous. Trimming left V 6 bases short and J 6 bases short, with 12 bases between. The CDR3 sequence is 13 residues long. Germline V lookup: CDR1 SNHLY, CDR2 FYNNEI. The full variable domain, rest sourced from reference TRBV2 and TRBJ1-5, is EPEVTQTPSHQVTQMGQEVILRCVPISNHLYFYWYRQILGQKVEFLVSFYNNEISEKSEIFDDQFSVERPDGSNFTLKIRSTKLEDSAMYFCASSQTRGQPQHFGDGTRLSIL.

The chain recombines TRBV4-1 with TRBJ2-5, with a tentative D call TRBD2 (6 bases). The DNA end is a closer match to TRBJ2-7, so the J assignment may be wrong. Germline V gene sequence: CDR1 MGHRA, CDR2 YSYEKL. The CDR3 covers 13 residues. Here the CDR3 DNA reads TGCGCCAGCAGCCAAGATGGGGGGTACGAGCAGTACTTC. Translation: CASSQDGGYEQYF.

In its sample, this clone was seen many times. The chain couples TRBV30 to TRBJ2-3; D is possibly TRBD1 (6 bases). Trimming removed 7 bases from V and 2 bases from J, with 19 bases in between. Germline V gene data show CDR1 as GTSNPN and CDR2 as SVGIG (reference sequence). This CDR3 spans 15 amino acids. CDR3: CAFSRGKEDTDTQYF. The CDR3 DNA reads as TGTGCCTTCTCCAGGGGCAAGGAGGACACAGATACGCAGTATTTT.